This TCR beta chain is from a study of OX40 agonist ivuxolimab in advanced cancers. This clone has only a few counts. V was pared by 1 base and J by 2 bases, with 6 bases of the junction left unmatched. In germline, CDR1 is MDHEN, CDR2 SYDVKM. CDR3 length: 17 amino acids. The method was immunoSEQ multiplex PCR; TCRdb's version includes in-frame clones alone and lacks a portion of them. Of about 77,000 clones listed, roughly 85% were seen once; the top ten hold 0.5% to 0.85%. J is TRBJ2-2 and V is TRBV28; 8 bases match TRBD1. The receptor's source is an adult with an advanced solid tumor such as melanoma, head and neck, liver or kidney cancer. The sample consisted of CD4+ or CD8+ T cells sorted from blood, taken in a trial of the OX40 agonist ivuxolimab. The chain's CDR3 is CASSLFGGQGNTGELFF. CDR3 in DNA: TGTGCCAGCAGTTTATTTGGTGGACAGGGAAACACCGGGGAGCTGTTTTTT.